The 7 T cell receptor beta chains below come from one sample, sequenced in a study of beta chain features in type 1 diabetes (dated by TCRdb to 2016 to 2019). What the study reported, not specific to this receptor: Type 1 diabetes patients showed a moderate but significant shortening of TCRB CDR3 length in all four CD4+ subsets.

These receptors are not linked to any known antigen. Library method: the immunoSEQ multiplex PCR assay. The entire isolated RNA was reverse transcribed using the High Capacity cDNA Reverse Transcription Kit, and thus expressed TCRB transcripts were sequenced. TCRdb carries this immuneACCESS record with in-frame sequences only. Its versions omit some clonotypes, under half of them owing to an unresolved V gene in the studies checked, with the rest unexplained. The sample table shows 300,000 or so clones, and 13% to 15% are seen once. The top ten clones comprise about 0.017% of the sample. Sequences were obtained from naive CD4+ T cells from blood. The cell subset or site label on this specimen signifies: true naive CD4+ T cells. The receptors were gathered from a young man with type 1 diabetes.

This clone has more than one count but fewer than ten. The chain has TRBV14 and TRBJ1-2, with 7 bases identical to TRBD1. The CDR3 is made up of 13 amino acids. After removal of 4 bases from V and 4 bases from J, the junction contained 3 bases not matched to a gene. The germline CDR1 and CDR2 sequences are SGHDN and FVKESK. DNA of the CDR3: TGTGCCAGCAGCCCCGGGACAGCCTATGGCTACACCTTC. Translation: CASSPGTAYGYTF.

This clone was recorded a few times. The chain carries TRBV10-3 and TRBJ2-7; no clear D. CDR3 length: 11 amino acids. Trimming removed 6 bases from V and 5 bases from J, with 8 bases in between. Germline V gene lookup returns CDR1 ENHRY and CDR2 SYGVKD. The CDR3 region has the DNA TGTGCCATCAGCGACTTCCACGAGCAGTACTTC. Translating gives CAISDFHEQYF.

The CDR3 loop reads CASETVNEKLFF. As DNA, the CDR3 is TGTGCCAGCGAAACAGTTAATGAAAAACTGTTTTTT. This rearrangement joins TRBV28 to TRBJ1-4; D is unclear. The germline gives CDR1 MDHEN, CDR2 SYDVKM. The CDR3 length is 12 residues. The germline V and J ends were trimmed by 8 bases and 4 bases, with 8 bases remaining between them.

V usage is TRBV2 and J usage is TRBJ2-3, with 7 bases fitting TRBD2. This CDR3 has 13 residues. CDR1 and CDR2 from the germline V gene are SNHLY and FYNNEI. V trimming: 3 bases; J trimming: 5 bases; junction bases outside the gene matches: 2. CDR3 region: CASSEVAGDTQYF. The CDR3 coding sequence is TGTGCCAGCAGTGAGGTAGCGGGAGATACGCAGTATTTT.

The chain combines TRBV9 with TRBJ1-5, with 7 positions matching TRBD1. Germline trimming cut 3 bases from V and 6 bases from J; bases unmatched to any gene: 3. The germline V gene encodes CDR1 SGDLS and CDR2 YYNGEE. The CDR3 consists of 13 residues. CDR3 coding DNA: TGTGCCAGCAGCGAACAGGGGAGTCAGCCCCAGCATTTT. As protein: CASSEQGSQPQHF.

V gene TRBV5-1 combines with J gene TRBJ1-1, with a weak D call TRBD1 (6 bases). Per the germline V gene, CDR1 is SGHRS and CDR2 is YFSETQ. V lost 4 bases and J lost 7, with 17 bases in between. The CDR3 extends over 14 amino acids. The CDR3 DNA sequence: TGCGCCAGCAGCGGCAATACAGGGAGTATTGAAGCTTTCTTT. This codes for CASSGNTGSIEAFF.

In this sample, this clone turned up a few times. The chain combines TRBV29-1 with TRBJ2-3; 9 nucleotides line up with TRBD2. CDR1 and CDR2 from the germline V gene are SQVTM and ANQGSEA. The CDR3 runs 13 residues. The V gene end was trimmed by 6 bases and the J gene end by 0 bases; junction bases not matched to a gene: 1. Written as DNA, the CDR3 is TGCAGCGTGACTAGCGGAAGCACAGATACGCAGTATTTT. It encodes CSVTSGSTDTQYF.